Shown below are 23 T cell receptor beta chains from a single sample sequenced in a study of early T cells in non-severe SARS-CoV-2 infection. Using its own MiXCR run on the 5' RACE reads, TCRdb lists one record per CDR3 protein. The table shows 65,000 to 90,000 distinct CDR3 sequences, with roughly an eighth occurring only once. Sequencing input: whole blood. These receptors originate from an adult who was a healthcare worker with PCR-confirmed SARS-CoV-2 infection or an uninfected control (not recorded which).

The chain carries TRBV3-1 and TRBJ1-5; D unresolved. V lost 2 bases to trimming and J lost 4 bases, with 9 bases between them. The CDR3 loop spans 14 amino acids. The germline CDR1 and CDR2 sequences are LGHDT and YNNKEL (reference sequence). In DNA form, the CDR3 reads TGTGCCAGCAGCCAAAGACCCCTTAATCAGCCCCAGCATTTT. Residues: CASSQRPLNQPQHF.

The chain combines TRBV5-1 with TRBJ1-1; D unresolved. Per germline, CDR1 SGHRS and CDR2 YFSETQ. The CDR3 is 16 amino acids. V was pared by 4 bases and J by 2 bases, with 18 bases between. The CDR3 protein is CASSPHSGRDNTEAFF. CDR3 DNA sequence: TGCGCCAGCAGCCCGCATTCCGGCCGAGACAACACTGAAGCTTTCTTT.

A few counts support this clonotype. J is TRBJ1-2 and V is TRBV2, with a tentative D call TRBD1 (6 bases). Germline V gene lookup returns CDR1 SNHLY and CDR2 FYNNEI. Trimming stripped 0 bases from V and 0 bases from J, with 11 bases between. The CDR3 contains 16 residues. CDR3 sequence: CASSEAIGGTNYGYTF. In nucleotides, the CDR3 is TGTGCCAGCAGTGAAGCGATAGGGGGGACTAACTATGGCTACACCTTC.

This clonotype showed up just a few times. The chain carries TRBV18 and TRBJ2-5; possibly TRBD1 or TRBD2 for D (5 bases each). Germline V gives CDR1 KGHSH, CDR2 LQKENI. The V end lost 3 bases, the J end lost 2 bases, and 10 bases lay between the germline ends. The CDR3 has 14 amino acids. The CDR3 loop is CASSPGTGQETQYF. Written as DNA, the CDR3 is TGTGCCAGCTCACCCGGGACCGGACAAGAGACCCAGTACTTC.

This clonotype has a count of ten or more. The chain recombines TRBV6-5 with TRBJ2-1, with 14 bases matching TRBD2. This CDR3 comprises 17 residues. Trimming took 6 bases from V and 6 from J; bases not matched to a gene: 10. Germline V gene data show CDR1 as MNHEY and CDR2 as SVGAGI. The CDR3 here is CASRGLAGVGGFNEQFF. The DNA for the CDR3 is TGTGCCAGCAGGGGACTAGCGGGAGTGGGGGGCTTCAATGAGCAGTTCTTC.

The chain employs TRBV7-6 and TRBJ2-1; 14 positions agree with TRBD2. Trimming removed 4 bases from V and 5 bases from J; junction bases left unmatched: 7. CDR1 is SGHVS and CDR2 is FNYEAQ in the germline V gene. The CDR3 extends over 17 amino acids. Here the CDR3 DNA reads TGTGCCAGCAGCTCCCCGGGACTAGCGGGAGTAAACAATGAGCAGTTCTTC. Its protein is CASSSPGLAGVNNEQFF. The full variable domain, in which reference TRBV7-6 and TRBJ2-1 provide the parts outside the CDR3, is GAGVSQSPRYKVTKRGQDVALRCDPISGHVSLYWYRQALGQGPEFLTYFNYEAQQDKSGLPNDRFSAERPEGSISTLTIQRTEQRDSAMYRCASSSPGLAGVNNEQFFGPGTRLTVL.

In its sample, this clonotype was seen many times. The V gene is TRBV7-3, the J gene TRBJ2-1, with D possibly TRBD2 on 7 matching bases. Trimming removed 5 bases at V and 10 bases at J, with 18 bases between. This CDR3 contains 14 residues. Germline CDR1 reads SGHTA; CDR2 reads FQGTGA. CDR3 protein: CASSRGGGSGEQFF. For the CDR3, the DNA is TGTGCCAGCAGCCGCGGGGGCGGGAGTGGCGAGCAGTTCTTC.

This clonotype has more than one count but fewer than ten. The V and J genes are TRBV15 and TRBJ2-1; perhaps D is TRBD1 or TRBD2 (6 bases each). This CDR3 contains 15 residues. Germline V lookup: CDR1 LNHNV, CDR2 YYDKDF (reference sequence). V dropped 10 bases and J dropped 4 bases, with 20 bases sitting between them. The DNA of the CDR3 is TGTGCCATCGCCGTCCCGGGGGCCCTTTACAATGAGCAGTTCTTC. Its translation is CAIAVPGALYNEQFF.

This clonotype was recorded a few times. This chain uses TRBV18 with TRBJ2-6; D remains ambiguous. Germline lookup yields CDR1 KGHSH and CDR2 LQKENI. V was shortened by 3 bases and J by 2 bases, with 8 bases between the two germline ends. The CDR3 consists of 15 residues. The CDR3 reads CASSPFEAGANVLTF. The DNA for the CDR3 is TGTGCCAGCTCACCGTTCGAAGCTGGGGCCAACGTCCTGACTTTC.

V and J are TRBV11-2 and TRBJ2-3; D is unclear. Trimming cost V 5 bases and J 6 bases, with 6 bases left between them. This CDR3 comprises 11 residues. CDR1 SGHAT and CDR2 FQNNGV come from the germline V gene. CDR3 residues: CASSHPDTQYF. The CDR3 DNA reads TGTGCCAGCAGCCACCCGGATACGCAGTATTTT.

On this clonotype: Germline is not matched at one junction end, which may reflect a read error. The chain employs TRBV5-4 and TRBJ2-7, with D unresolved. Germline CDR1 is SGHNT and CDR2 is YYREEE (reference sequence). This CDR3 contains 8 residues. DNA of the CDR3: TGTGCCAGCAGCTTGGGCCCCTTC. This translates into CASSLGPF.

To note about this clonotype: The CDR3 ends on some other residue instead of the conserved phenylalanine or tryptophan, so this is likely a read error. The chain joins TRBV6-6 to TRBJ1-1; 10 bases are a match to TRBD1. The germline V gene encodes CDR1 MNHNY and CDR2 SVGAGI (reference sequence). The junction had 8 bases not matched to a gene; V was cut back by 5 bases and J by 2 bases. The CDR3 extends over 16 amino acids. In DNA form, the CDR3 reads TGTGCCAGCAGTGACGCCTCGACAGGGGGCAACACTGAAGCTTTCTAC. Translation: CASSDASTGGNTEAFY.

The chain links TRBV6-6 to TRBJ1-2; D unresolved. CDR1 is MNHNY and CDR2 is SVGAGI in the germline V gene (reference sequence). V was pared by 6 bases and J by 7 bases, with 18 bases between. The CDR3 totals 14 residues. CDR3 nucleotides: TGTGCCAGCAGGCCTATAGACCCCTCGGGTGGCTACACCTTC. It encodes CASRPIDPSGGYTF.

V is TRBV20-1 and J is TRBJ1-2; 8 bases map to TRBD1. Germline V gene data show CDR1 as DFQATT and CDR2 as SNEGSKA (reference sequence). The CDR3 spans 14 residues. The J segment lost 3 bases and the V segment lost 0 bases, leaving 3 bases of the junction unmatched. The CDR3 sequence: CSARDPRGHYGYTF. CDR3 DNA sequence: TGCAGTGCTAGAGATCCCAGGGGGCACTATGGCTACACCTTC.

The V call is TRBV4-1, the J call TRBJ2-7; 9 bases fit TRBD2. CDR3 length: 16 amino acids. Trimming cost V 0 bases and J 2 bases; bases outside gene matches: 5. Germline V gene data show CDR1 as MGHRA and CDR2 as YSYEKL. The CDR3 region has the DNA TGCGCCAGCAGCCAAGATGGGACTAGCTCCACCTACGAGCAGTACTTC. It translates to CASSQDGTSSTYEQYF.

This clonotype was detected ten times or more. The chain joins TRBV27 to TRBJ2-2; D gene unclear. Germline V gives CDR1 MNHEY, CDR2 SMNVEV (reference sequence). Trimming removed 6 bases from V and 4 bases from J, with 12 bases in between. CDR3 length equals 14 residues. This CDR3 reads CASRYRLATGELFF. The DNA for the CDR3 is TGTGCCAGCAGGTACAGACTGGCCACCGGGGAGCTGTTTTTT.

The table lists this clonotype with a few counts. The chain couples TRBV7-8 to TRBJ2-7, with 8 nucleotides matching TRBD2. This CDR3 contains 16 residues. The V gene's germline CDR1 is SGHVS and CDR2 FQNEAQ. Unmatched junction bases numbered 8, after V lost 1 base and J lost 3 bases. In DNA, the CDR3 is TGTGCCAGCAGCTTAGGGCTAGCGGGTACGATCTACGAGCAGTACTTC. It specifies CASSLGLAGTIYEQYF. The whole variable domain, filled in from reference TRBV7-8 and TRBJ2-7, reads GAGVSQSPRYKVAKRGQDVALRCDPISGHVSLFWYQQALGQGPEFLTYFQNEAQLDKSGLPSDRFFAERPEGSVSTLKIQRTQQEDSAVYLCASSLGLAGTIYEQYFGPGTRLTVT.

The chain carries TRBV5-4 and TRBJ2-2; TRBD2 matches at 9 bases. This CDR3 is built from 17 residues. J gave up 1 base and V 4 bases, and 8 bases lay outside the gene matches. CDR1 is SGHNT and CDR2 is YYREEE in the germline V gene (reference sequence). The CDR3 nucleotides are TGTGCCAGCAGCCTGACTAGCGGACCATTGAACACCGGGGAGCTGTTTTTT. It is translated as CASSLTSGPLNTGELFF.

The chain links TRBV29-1 to TRBJ1-3; the match to TRBD1 covers 7 bases. The CDR3 consists of 13 residues. CDR1 is SQVTM and CDR2 is ANQGSEA in the germline V gene. V dropped 7 bases and J dropped 3; count of bases not matched to a gene: 6. DNA of the CDR3: TGCAGCGCTGTACAGGGGCTTGGAAACACCATATATTTT. Translated, it gives CSAVQGLGNTIYF.

This clonotype was detected only a few times. The chain couples TRBV3-1 to TRBJ2-3; D is unresolved. The CDR3 contains 13 residues. Germline V gene lookup returns CDR1 LGHDT and CDR2 YNNKEL (reference sequence). The ends were cut back, 4 bases at V and 5 bases at J, with 10 bases in the middle. The CDR3 bases are TGTGCCAGCAGCCCTGGAAGAGGAGATACGCAGTATTTT. Amino acid sequence: CASSPGRGDTQYF.

The sample holds a few counts of this clonotype. The chain is built from TRBV6-2 or TRBV6-3 and TRBJ1-1; D is uncertain. The ends were cut back, 6 bases at V and 4 bases at J, with 12 bases in the middle. The CDR3 spans 13 residues. CDR1 MNHEY and CDR2 SVGEGT come from the germline V gene. CDR3 nucleotide sequence: TGTGCCAGCAGAGAGGCAGGACGCACTGAAGCTTTCTTT. Translated: CASREAGRTEAFF.

This clonotype showed up just a few times. The rearrangement uses TRBV9 and TRBJ2-7, with 10 nucleotides matching TRBD2. Losses at the gene ends were 4 bases for V and 2 bases for J; bases not matched to a gene: 3. Per germline, CDR1 SGDLS and CDR2 YYNGEE. This CDR3 is 14 amino acids long. The CDR3 is CASSPGLATYEQYF. Written as DNA, the CDR3 is TGTGCCAGCAGCCCGGGACTAGCGACCTACGAGCAGTACTTC.

The chain has TRBV12-3 or TRBV12-4 and TRBJ2-2, with 8 bases identical to TRBD2. With V trimmed by 5 bases and J by 2 bases, 4 bases remained unmatched. This CDR3 is built from 15 residues. CDR3 nucleotides: TGTGCCAGCAGTCCACTAGCGGAAAACACCGGGGAGCTGTTTTTT. The encoded protein is CASSPLAENTGELFF.